The text below deals with one T cell receptor (beta chain). V lost 3 bases and J lost 6, with 13 bases in between. There are 13 residues in the CDR3. The V gene's germline CDR1 is SGHRS and CDR2 YFSETQ. This sample is drawn from a study of siplizumab effects on memory and regulatory T cells. Assay used: immunoSEQ multiplex PCR; TCRdb lists only in-frame clones, some missing. The repertoire holds about 60,000 clones, with around four fifths as singletons. Specimen: memory CD4+ T cells sorted from blood. The chain carries TRBV5-1 and TRBJ2-7; D possibly uses TRBD1 or TRBD2 (6 bases each). The source is a human donor in good health. The DNA of the CDR3 is TGCGCCAGCAGCTGGGGGGCAGGGTCCGAGCAGTACTTC. This gives the protein CASSWGAGSEQYF.